Listed below are T cell receptor beta chains from one sample, sequenced in a study of blood T cell repertoires in COVID-19. TCRdb's table, derived via immunoSEQ multiplex PCR, lists solely in-frame clones and lacks some. The sample carries hundreds of thousands of clones, approximately 86% recorded once. Input material: peripheral blood. These receptors originate from a man in his 70s with acute or convalescent COVID-19. Both conserved end residues are trimmed from each CDR3. A D gene is named only where the DNA matches it firmly. Where a row states a size, it is once, few, many or the class of an expanded clone; other rows omit it.

v_call	d_call	j_call	clone_size	cdr3_aa
TRBV19	TRBD1	TRBJ1-5	few	ASSAGQGIWQPQH
TRBV7-7	TRBD2	TRBJ2-5	-	ASSHSPTSGETQY
TRBV9	TRBD1	TRBJ2-3	-	ASSVQGASADTQY
TRBV5-1	TRBD1	TRBJ1-4	few	ASSSLGTGGNEKLF
TRBV5-1	-	TRBJ2-7	-	ASSSLDGNYEQY
TRBV14	TRBD1	TRBJ2-2	-	ASSPRTGSWGNTGELF
TRBV7-2	TRBD1	TRBJ1-2	-	ASSLGGTGGARGYT
TRBV3-1/TRBV3-2	TRBD1	TRBJ1-3	-	ASSQGDRAGNTIY
TRBV23-1	-	TRBJ1-5	-	ASSQSRQGCQPQH
TRBV18	-	TRBJ2-7	few	ASSPPGLGSYEQY
TRBV5-1	-	TRBJ1-1	-	ASSLVAGSMNTEAF
TRBV9	-	TRBJ1-3	-	ASSSQGISGNTIY
TRBV5-1	TRBD1	TRBJ1-6	-	ASSLTPGQGTDSPLH
TRBV18	TRBD1	TRBJ1-5	-	ASSPATGQANQPQH
TRBV3-1/TRBV3-2	-	TRBJ1-2	-	ASSRLGLGDYGYT
TRBV7-3	-	TRBJ1-6	-	ASSRGGPYNSPLH
TRBV28	TRBD2	TRBJ2-2	-	ASTGTSGRSSTGELF
TRBV11-2	TRBD1	TRBJ2-3	-	ASSPTGTDTQY
TRBV24-1	-	TRBJ2-7	-	ATSRTGSYEQY
TRBV19	TRBD2	TRBJ2-3	-	ASSPGLAGASTDTQY
TRBV19	-	TRBJ2-7	-	ASRRASSSYEQY
TRBV29-1	TRBD1	TRBJ1-2	-	SATGDRGNYGYT
TRBV11-2	-	TRBJ1-1	-	ASGRSRDQEAF
TRBV19	TRBD1	TRBJ1-5	-	ASSIGRGSNQPQH
TRBV5-4	-	TRBJ2-2	-	ASSLREGGTGELF
TRBV7-9	-	TRBJ2-5	-	ASSLRNREQETQY
TRBV18	TRBD1	TRBJ2-1	-	ASSPVIGTGGEQF
TRBV28	-	TRBJ1-2	-	ASSSREGIS
TRBV30	TRBD2	TRBJ2-5	-	AWSSGGAFQETQY
TRBV6-5	-	TRBJ2-5	-	ASSYSFQGFGETQY
TRBV19	-	TRBJ1-6	-	ASSSQGSAPLH
TRBV24-1	-	TRBJ2-7	-	ATGTIHEQY
TRBV30	-	TRBJ1-5	-	AWNEQRSNQPQH
TRBV6-1	-	TRBJ2-1	few	ASSDPMAETSYNEQF
TRBV7-9	-	TRBJ2-2	-	ASSLEGISGELF
TRBV18	-	TRBJ1-2	-	ASSPRQGWFGYT